This T cell receptor (delta chain) was identified in a study of gamma-delta T cells after stem cell transplantation. In its sample, this clone is medium-sized. The V gene's germline CDR1 is GEAIGNYY and CDR2 EKD. Trimming cost V 0 bases and J 0 bases; bases outside gene matches: 13. The CDR3 length is 22 residues. TCRdb reanalyzed the RT-PCR reads using CATT. The sample consists of roughly 2,700 delta-chain clones, around 4.5% of them appearing once. The receptor was derived from a human donor. It is not recorded whose cells these are; they may come from a transplant donor. The sample comprised gamma-delta T cells. This rearrangement joins TRDV2 to TRDJ3; 10 positions agree with TRDD3. CDR3 in amino acids: CACDTGGYGQGPSSWDTRQMFF. The DNA for the CDR3 is TGTGCCTGTGACACCGGGGGATACGGCCAGGGGCCTAGCTCCTGGGACACCCGACAGATGTTTTTC.